This T cell receptor (beta chain) was recovered during a study of CD8 T cells in ankylosing spondylitis. Libraries of TCR beta came from quantitative 5'-RACE with molecular barcodes. Using its own MiXCR run on the 5' RACE reads, TCRdb lists one record per CDR3 protein. The table records over 60,000 distinct CDR3 sequences, 5.3% of them present only once. Study-level results: A motif of under ten highly homologous TCR beta variants was seen as apparently characteristic of ankylosing spondylitis blood.

As regards this clonotype: As yet, its antigen is unknown.

The TCR was taken from a male donor with ankylosing spondylitis or in good health (not recorded which). The sample comprised blood, either unsorted or a sorted T cell fraction (not recorded which).

The CDR3 sequence: CASSGPAGQETQYF. DNA for the CDR3: TGTGCCAGCAGTGGGCCGGCGGGGCAAGAGACCCAGTACTTC. The rearrangement links TRBV6-1 to TRBJ2-5, with D possibly TRBD2 on 6 matching bases. The V gene lost 4 bases and the J gene lost 2 bases, with 11 bases spanning the gap. The CDR3 is 14 residues long. Per the germline V gene, CDR1 is MNHNS and CDR2 is SASEGT.